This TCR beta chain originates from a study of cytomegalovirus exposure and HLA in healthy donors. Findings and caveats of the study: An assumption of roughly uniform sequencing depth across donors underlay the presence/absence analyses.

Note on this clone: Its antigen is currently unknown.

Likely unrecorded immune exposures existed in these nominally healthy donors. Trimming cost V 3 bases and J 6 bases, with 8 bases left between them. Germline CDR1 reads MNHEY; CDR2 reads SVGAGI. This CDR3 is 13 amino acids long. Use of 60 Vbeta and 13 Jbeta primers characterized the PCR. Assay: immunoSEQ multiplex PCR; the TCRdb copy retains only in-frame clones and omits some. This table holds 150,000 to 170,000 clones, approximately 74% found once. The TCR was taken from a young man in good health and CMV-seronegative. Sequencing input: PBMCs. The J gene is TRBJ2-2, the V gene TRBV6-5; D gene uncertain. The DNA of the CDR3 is TGTGCCAGCAGTTATCCCCTCGCCGGGGAGCTGTTTTTT. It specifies CASSYPLAGELFF.